The T cell receptor beta chain under discussion was sequenced for a study of blood T cell repertoires in COVID-19. At the level of the study: Donors in the United States, Italy and Spain gave samples during acute or convalescent COVID-19.

Membership in each cohort depended on participant-reported clinical history. Using immunoSEQ multiplex PCR, the repertoire was profiled, and TCRdb retains in-frame clones only, with some absent. The profile covers approximately 500,000 clones, with approximately 88% appearing a single time and roughly 1.9% taken by the ten largest. The V end lost 7 bases, the J end lost 0 bases, and 3 bases lay between the germline ends. This CDR3 region has 11 residues. The sequencing input was PBMCs or T cells enriched from blood (not recorded which). This receptor was taken from a woman aged 40-49 years who had recovered from COVID-19. The V and J genes are TRBV12-3 or TRBV12-4 and TRBJ1-1; D not certain. The CDR3 coding sequence is TGTGCCAGCATTATGAACACTGAAGCTTTCTTT. It yields the protein CASIMNTEAFF.